These 6 T cell receptor beta chains share one sample of origin, sequenced in a study of early T cells in non-severe SARS-CoV-2 infection. From the 5' RACE reads, TCRdb called clonotypes with MiXCR, one entry per CDR3 protein. The top ten hold about 14% of the sample, which has approximately 22,000 distinct CDR3 sequences, 5% to 6% seen once. The material sequenced was whole blood, taken at baseline. These receptors originate from an adult who was a healthcare worker with PCR-confirmed SARS-CoV-2 infection or an uninfected control (not recorded which).

The V call is TRBV11-2, the J call TRBJ2-1, with D maybe TRBD2 (6 bases). The germline gives CDR1 SGHAT, CDR2 FQNNGV. V was pared by 5 bases and J by 6 bases, with 17 bases between. The CDR3 is 15 residues long. The CDR3 region is CASSSDRGGSNEQFF. In DNA, the CDR3 is TGTGCCAGCAGCAGTGACCGGGGAGGTTCCAATGAGCAGTTCTTC.

The rearrangement uses TRBV10-3 and TRBJ1-2; no firm D call. From germline, CDR1 is ENHRY and CDR2 SYGVKD. The length of the CDR3 is 14 residues. The V end lost 8 bases, the J end lost 0 bases, and 13 bases lay between the germline ends. The CDR3 sequence is CAIGSQGANYGYTF. The DNA of the CDR3 is TGTGCCATCGGGAGTCAAGGAGCTAACTATGGCTACACCTTC.

This rearrangement joins TRBV6-5 to TRBJ1-5; D perhaps matches TRBD1 (6 bases). This CDR3 comprises 14 residues. The V gene lost 1 base and the J gene lost 6 bases, with 10 bases spanning the gap. Per the germline V gene, CDR1 is MNHEY and CDR2 is SVGAGI. The CDR3 region has the DNA TGTGCCAGCAGTTACTGGGGGGCCGGTCAGCCCCAGCATTTT. Residues: CASSYWGAGQPQHF.

V gene TRBV24-1 combines with J gene TRBJ2-1, with a possible D match to TRBD1 (5 bases). Germline V gene data show CDR1 as KGHDR and CDR2 as SFDVKD. CDR3 size: 13 residues. The ends were cut back, 9 bases at V and 7 bases at J, with 15 bases in the middle. The DNA for the CDR3 is TGTGCCACCGGACATTCTGTTACAAATGAGCAGTTCTTC. Amino acid sequence: CATGHSVTNEQFF.

This clonotype came up many times. This chain joins TRBV28 and TRBJ2-1; the D is unclear. Trimming took off 2 bases at V and 4 bases at J, with 15 bases between the two ends. CDR1 and CDR2 from the germline V gene are MDHEN and SYDVKM. The CDR3 extends over 16 amino acids. The CDR3: CASSLGIGRSYNEQFF. The DNA for the CDR3 is TGTGCCAGCAGTTTAGGGATTGGGCGGAGTTACAATGAGCAGTTCTTC.

Ten or more counts support this clonotype. The chain uses TRBV6-6 and TRBJ2-1; 11 bases align to TRBD2. The CDR3 is 15 amino acids. Trimming at V came to 2 bases and at J to 7 bases, leaving 4 bases not matched to a gene. CDR1 is MNHNY, CDR2 SVGAGI, per germline (reference sequence). The CDR3 here is CASSYNSGGVNEQFF. The DNA for the CDR3 is TGTGCCAGCAGTTACAATAGCGGGGGGGTGAATGAGCAGTTCTTC.